Sequencing of this TCR beta chain was carried out in a study of cytomegalovirus exposure and HLA in healthy donors. Study overall: Among approximately 390 genotyped donors, around 82% fell in the Caucasian-associated ancestry cluster. General observations from the study: With high specificity and sensitivity, the classifier reportedly diagnosed cytomegalovirus status.

Turning to this clone: The antigen is undetermined.

CDR1 is SGHRS, CDR2 YFSETQ, per germline. The CDR3 runs to 14 residues. PCR involved 60 Vbeta and 13 Jbeta primers. Sequenced by immunoSEQ multiplex PCR; TCRdb stores in-frame clones only, minus some. The sample comprises 250,000 to 350,000 clones, just over 85% of which are singletons, and around 4% rests with the top ten. The receptor was derived from a middle-aged man in good health and CMV-seropositive. Material for sequencing was PBMCs. The V call is TRBV5-1, the J call TRBJ2-5; 11 positions match TRBD2. Gene TRBJ2-7 matches the end of the DNA better, so the J call may be wrong. The CDR3 DNA reads as TGCGCCAGCAACCTAGCGGGAGGTGACTACGAGCAGTACTTC. This codes for CASNLAGGDYEQYF.